The 9 T cell receptor beta chains in this list originate from one sample, sequenced in a study of technical replicates of blood from four donors. The data were produced by immunoSEQ multiplex PCR, yet TCRdb's version contains in-frame clones alone and is incomplete. The sample lists 75,000 to 100,000 clones; 90% to 95% were seen once. Sequencing was done on a sample of T cells isolated from PBMCs. The receptors here all came from a human donor in good health.

The chain uses TRBV28 and TRBJ1-1; 8 bases are shared with TRBD1. The V segment lost 10 bases and the J segment 2 bases; nucleotides outside the gene matches: 12. The CDR3 sequence is 15 residues long. Per the germline V gene, CDR1 is MDHEN and CDR2 is SYDVKM. CDR3 nucleotides: TGTGCCACCAACACAAGGCAGGGGGCAAACACTGAAGCTTTCTTT. As protein: CATNTRQGANTEAFF.

The chain carries TRBV7-3 and TRBJ2-3; the match to TRBD2 covers 10 bases. The CDR3 runs 18 residues. Trimming took 0 bases from V and 4 from J; bases not matched to a gene: 10. Germline V gene data show CDR1 as SGHTA and CDR2 as FQGTGA. The CDR3 sequence is CASSLTSQTSGYADTQYF. The CDR3 DNA sequence: TGTGCCAGCAGCTTAACCTCCCAGACTAGCGGGTATGCAGATACGCAGTATTTT.

This clone was counted a few times. The chain employs TRBV10-3 and TRBJ1-1; 9 bases align to TRBD1. There are 14 residues in the CDR3. Germline assignment: CDR1 ENHRY and CDR2 SYGVKD. Unmatched junction bases numbered 5, after V lost 6 bases and J lost 3 bases. The CDR3 loop reads CAISYRDRDTEAFF. CDR3 nucleotides: TGTGCCATCAGCTACCGGGACAGGGACACTGAAGCTTTCTTT.

The J gene is TRBJ2-7, the V gene TRBV4-1, with 8 bases aligning to TRBD2. J gave up 1 base and V 3 bases, and 8 bases lay outside the gene matches. The CDR3 has 16 residues. Germline assignment: CDR1 MGHRA and CDR2 YSYEKL. The CDR3 loop reads CASSQGELADSYEQYF. CDR3 coding DNA: TGCGCCAGCAGCCAGGGTGAACTAGCGGATTCCTACGAGCAGTACTTC.

The V call is TRBV19, the J call TRBJ2-5; 12 nucleotides line up with TRBD1. This CDR3 spans 18 amino acids. V shed 0 bases and J 2 bases; nucleotides not matched to a gene: 7. From germline, CDR1 is LNHDA and CDR2 SQIVND (reference sequence). The CDR3 DNA is TGTGCCAGTAGTATAGAGGGACAGGGGGCATGGAGGCAAGAGACCCAGTACTTC. Its translation: CASSIEGQGAWRQETQYF.

This rearrangement joins TRBV27 to TRBJ2-2; no reliable D call. Trimming stripped 6 bases from V and 4 bases from J, with 9 bases between. The CDR3 spans 13 residues. Germline loops: CDR1 MNHEY, CDR2 SMNVEV (reference sequence). CDR3 DNA: TGTGCCAGCAGCCTCTACAGCACCGGGGAGCTGTTTTTT. It specifies CASSLYSTGELFF.

The V call is TRBV12-5, the J call TRBJ1-1, with D unclear. Germline V CDR1 and CDR2: LGHNT, FRNRAP. The CDR3 runs to 14 residues. The V gene lost 0 bases and the J gene lost 6 bases, with 11 bases spanning the gap. The CDR3 DNA sequence: TGTGCTAGTGGTTTGGTACGTGGGAGGGCTGAAGCTTTCTTT. Translated: CASGLVRGRAEAFF.

There are many counts of this clone. The chain's CDR3 is CASSETGIDTDTQYF. The DNA for the CDR3 is TGTGCCAGCAGTGAAACAGGCATCGACACAGATACGCAGTATTTT. This chain joins TRBV2 and TRBJ2-3; D is perhaps TRBD1 (5 bases). Germline CDR1 reads SNHLY; CDR2 reads FYNNEI. This CDR3 is built from 15 residues. V was cut by 2 bases and J by 2 bases, with 11 bases left in between.

The rearrangement links TRBV27 to TRBJ1-4; possibly TRBD1 for D (5 bases). Germline V lookup: CDR1 MNHEY, CDR2 SMNVEV (reference sequence). V lost 5 bases, J lost 6 bases, and 19 bases lay in between. This CDR3 has 16 residues. CDR3 amino acids: CASSPILRGSYEKLFF. The DNA for the CDR3 is TGTGCCAGCAGTCCTATCCTAAGGGGATCCTATGAAAAACTGTTTTTT.